These T cell receptor beta chains were read from a single sample in a study of blood T cell repertoires in COVID-19. Repertoires were generated with immunoSEQ multiplex PCR, while TCRdb's copy carries only in-frame clones and drops some. The repertoire holds 100,000 to 150,000 clones, with about 80% as singletons. Sequences were obtained from peripheral blood. The source of these receptors is a man aged 35-49 years with active or convalescent COVID-19. Both conserved end residues are part of each CDR3. The D gene is left open where the match is weak. Clone sizes are given selectively: once, few, many, or a class where the clone is expanded.

j_gene,d_gene,abundance,v_gene,CDR3nt,CDR3aa
TRBJ2-6,TRBD2,once,TRBV19,TGTGCCAGTAGTGTGGGACTAGCGGGGGGAATCTCTGGGGCCAACGTCCTGACTTTC,CASSVGLAGGISGANVLTF
TRBJ1-1,.,.,TRBV12-3/TRBV12-4,TGTGCCAGCACCTCCCGGAGGGGCACTGAAGCTTTCTTT,CASTSRRGTEAFF
TRBJ2-1,TRBD2,.,TRBV29-1,TGCAGCGTTAGCCCGAGCGGGGGGGGGCATGAGCAGTTCTTC,CSVSPSGGGHEQFF
TRBJ2-7,.,.,TRBV5-6,TGTGCCAGCAGCTCCCAACAGGGCTACGAGCAGTACTTC,CASSSQQGYEQYF
TRBJ2-2,TRBD2,.,TRBV5-1,TGCGCCAGCAGCTCATCTAGCGGGGGAAACACCGGGGAGCTGTTTTTT,CASSSSSGGNTGELFF
TRBJ1-3,.,few,TRBV19,TGTGCCAGTAGTATCCCGGACAGTATGAACACCATATATTTT,CASSIPDSMNTIYF
TRBJ2-5,TRBD2,.,TRBV6-2/TRBV6-3,TGTGCCAGCAGTTACTCCTGGGAGGGAAGGGGAGAGACCCAGTACTTC,CASSYSWEGRGETQYF
TRBJ1-2,TRBD1,.,TRBV2,TGTGCCAGCAGTGATCAGGGGGCGAGTAGTGGCTACACCTTC,CASSDQGASSGYTF
TRBJ2-4,.,.,TRBV10-1,TGCGCCAGCAGTGAGTCGGCCGGGGTAGCTGCCAAAAACATTCAGTACTTC,CASSESAGVAAKNIQYF
TRBJ1-1,.,.,TRBV21-1,TGTGCCAGCAGCCCCAGGGGGAATAAAGCTTTCTTT,CASSPRGNKAFF
TRBJ2-2,.,.,TRBV5-1,TGCGCCAGCAGCTTCCCCGGGACTTTGGGCACCGGGGAGCTGTTTTTT,CASSFPGTLGTGELFF
TRBJ1-1,.,.,TRBV19,TGTGCCAGTAGTAAAGGGGTGGGCACTGAAGCTTTCTTT,CASSKGVGTEAFF
TRBJ2-1,.,.,TRBV19,TGTGCCAGTTCTGCCGGGAAACTAGCTAATGAGCAGTTCTTC,CASSAGKLANEQFF
TRBJ2-7,TRBD2,.,TRBV10-2,TGCGCCAGCATCGGACTAGCGGGGGGATCCTACGAGCAGTACTTC,CASIGLAGGSYEQYF
TRBJ2-1,TRBD1,.,TRBV7-3,TGTGCCAGCAGCCCCCAGGGGGCGTACAATGAGCAGTTCTTC,CASSPQGAYNEQFF
TRBJ2-5,.,.,TRBV6-1,TGTGCCAGCAGTGACGCAGGGCAAGAGACCCAGTACTTC,CASSDAGQETQYF
TRBJ1-6,.,.,TRBV5-4,TGTGCCAGCAGCCCAGGCTTTTCGTTAGGTTCACCCCTCCACTTT,CASSPGFSLGSPLHF
TRBJ2-3,TRBD2,.,TRBV4-3,TGCGCCAGCAGCACTCAGCATCTTACGGGAACTAGCGGAGCTACAGATACGCAGTATTTT,CASSTQHLTGTSGATDTQYF
TRBJ1-2,TRBD1,.,TRBV4-1,TGCGCCAGCAGCCAAGATAGCCAGGGGGCCGTCTATGGCTACACCTTC,CASSQDSQGAVYGYTF
TRBJ1-2,.,.,TRBV6-2/TRBV6-3,TGTGCCAGCAGTTCGCCAGTGGTTTCGCGGGGCTACACCTTC,CASSSPVVSRGYTF
TRBJ1-1,.,.,TRBV29-1,TGCAGCGGATCCAAGGGGCCGATGAACACTGAAGCTTTCTTT,CSGSKGPMNTEAFF
TRBJ2-3,.,.,TRBV6-2/TRBV6-3,TGTGCCAGCAGTTATAAGATCCGGTCCGGGGGCACAGATACGCAGTATTTT,CASSYKIRSGGTDTQYF
TRBJ1-6,.,.,TRBV3-1/TRBV3-2,TGTGCCAGCAGCCAGACAGGAAGCTCCTATAATTCACCCCTCCACTTT,CASSQTGSSYNSPLHF
TRBJ2-2,TRBD2,.,TRBV7-3,TGTGCCAGCAGCCAAAATACGGGGGGTACGAACACCGGGGAGCTGTTTTTT,CASSQNTGGTNTGELFF
TRBJ2-2,.,.,TRBV24-1,TGTGCCACCAGTGATTTGCCAGGGCCAGGGGGGACCGGGGAGCTGTTTTTT,CATSDLPGPGGTGELFF
TRBJ1-6,.,.,TRBV9,TGTGCCAGCAGCTTCGATCGGTCTTATTCACCCCTCCACTTT,CASSFDRSYSPLHF
TRBJ1-1,.,.,TRBV6-2/TRBV6-3,TGTGCCAGCAGTTACACGGGGAACACTGAAGCTTTCTTT,CASSYTGNTEAFF
TRBJ1-4,.,.,TRBV7-5,TGTGTCAGAAGCTTAGGGGCCCCTAATGAAAAACTGTTTTTT,CVRSLGAPNEKLFF
TRBJ2-5,TRBD2,.,TRBV7-2,TGTGCCAGCAGCTTAGGAGTAGCGGGGGGTAACCAAGAGACCCAGTACTTC,CASSLGVAGGNQETQYF
TRBJ1-2,.,.,TRBV12-5,TGTGCTAGTGGTTTGGTCCCTCCGGGTGGCTACACCTTC,CASGLVPPGGYTF
TRBJ2-5,.,.,TRBV25-1,TGTGCCAGCAGTGAAAGAACAGGAAAGTACCAAGAGACCCAGTACTTC,CASSERTGKYQETQYF
TRBJ2-5,TRBD1,.,TRBV11-1,TGTGCCAGCAGCCTGGACAGGAAGGAGACCCAGTACTTC,CASSLDRKETQYF
TRBJ2-2,.,.,TRBV9,TGTGCCAGCAGCGTGCCCTCTAGCCTTAGCGCCGGGGAGCTGTTTTTT,CASSVPSSLSAGELFF
TRBJ1-1,.,.,TRBV10-3,TGTGCCATCAGTAGAGGGGCAGGGGCCACTGAAGCTTTCTTT,CAISRGAGATEAFF
TRBJ1-6,.,.,TRBV9,TGTGCCAGCAGCCTATCCAGGGGCTCCTATAATTCACCCCTCCACTTT,CASSLSRGSYNSPLHF
TRBJ2-2,TRBD2,.,TRBV27,TGTGCCAGCAGTCCTCCCCGGGGGGGGAACACCGGGGAGCTGTTTTTT,CASSPPRGGNTGELFF
TRBJ2-3,TRBD2,.,TRBV6-1,TGTGCCAGCAGTGCCATAGCGGGGGGAAACACAGATACGCAGTATTTT,CASSAIAGGNTDTQYF
TRBJ1-1,.,few,TRBV12-3/TRBV12-4,TGTGCCAGCAGCCCATCGGGGGTCACTGAAGCTTTCTTT,CASSPSGVTEAFF
TRBJ1-2,.,.,TRBV19,TGTGCCAGTCTCGGGGGGGCCTTCGGCTACACCTTC,CASLGGAFGYTF
TRBJ2-5,.,.,TRBV7-6,TGTGCCAGCAGCTCACCATCCTTAGGAGGCGAGACCCAGTACTTC,CASSSPSLGGETQYF
TRBJ1-5,.,.,TRBV19,TGTGCCAGTATAGGAGGGTTAGGCAATCAGCCCCAGCATTTT,CASIGGLGNQPQHF
TRBJ2-7,.,.,TRBV6-5,TGTGCCAGCAGTTACTCTGTGGGAGCCTACGAGCAGTACTTC,CASSYSVGAYEQYF
TRBJ2-2,TRBD2,.,TRBV28,TGTGCCAGCAGCCCCCGGGGGGTTAACACCGGGGAGCTGTTTTTT,CASSPRGVNTGELFF
TRBJ1-1,.,.,TRBV18,TGTGCCAGCTCACCACCGGCAGGGCAACGGACTGAAGCTTTCTTT,CASSPPAGQRTEAFF
TRBJ1-1,TRBD1,.,TRBV5-1,TGCGCCAGCAGCTTGGGACAGGGAGAAACTGAAGCTTTCTTT,CASSLGQGETEAFF
TRBJ1-1,.,.,TRBV12-3/TRBV12-4,TGTGCCAGCAGTTTTGGTAGAAGCACTGAAGCTTTCTTT,CASSFGRSTEAFF
TRBJ2-7,TRBD2,many,TRBV27,TGTGCCAGCAGTTCCACCGGACTAGCGGGGAGGTTGGTGCAGTACTTC,CASSSTGLAGRLVQYF
TRBJ2-5,TRBD1,.,TRBV5-6,TGTGCCAGCAGCCGGGACAGCCAAGAGACCCAGTACTTC,CASSRDSQETQYF
TRBJ2-1,.,.,TRBV9,TGTGCCAGCAGCCATAGGGGGGGTGATGGGAATGAGCAGTTCTTC,CASSHRGGDGNEQFF
TRBJ2-7,TRBD1,.,TRBV6-9,TGTGCCAGCAGTTATTCAGGCGACAGGGGGCCCTACGAGCAGTACTTC,CASSYSGDRGPYEQYF
TRBJ2-5,TRBD1,.,TRBV19,TGTGCCAGTACACCGACAGGGTCCTCAGAGACCCAGTACTTC,CASTPTGSSETQYF
TRBJ1-5,.,.,TRBV7-2,TGTGCCAGCAGCTTCGTCCCGAGTAATCAGCCCCAGCATTTT,CASSFVPSNQPQHF
TRBJ2-5,.,.,TRBV3-1/TRBV3-2,TGTGCCAGCAGCCGTAGGGGGGGCCAAGAGACCCAGTACTTC,CASSRRGGQETQYF
TRBJ1-2,.,.,TRBV5-6,TGTGCCAGCAGCTTGGCCGGGGCAGGGGACGGCTACACCTTC,CASSLAGAGDGYTF
TRBJ2-1,TRBD2,.,TRBV5-1,TGCGCCAGCAGCTCGGACCTAGCGGTGGGGGTACGCTACAATGAGCAGTTCTTC,CASSSDLAVGVRYNEQFF
TRBJ2-5,TRBD1,.,TRBV5-1,TGCGCCAGCAGCACCGGACAGGCGCAGCAAGAGACCCAGTACTTC,CASSTGQAQQETQYF
TRBJ1-2,.,.,TRBV2,TGTGCCAGCAGTGAGAACAGTCCTAACTATGGCTACACCTTC,CASSENSPNYGYTF
TRBJ2-3,.,.,TRBV5-1,TGCGCCAGCAGCATCGGGACACAAATGAAGGATACGCAGTATTTT,CASSIGTQMKDTQYF